The clone carrying this T cell receptor beta chain was counted once. Unique molecular identifiers were incorporated during preparation of the TCRbeta library. TCRdb reprocessed the PCR reads via MiXCR and lists one record per CDR3 protein. The sample carries about 500,000 distinct CDR3 sequences, less than 35% recorded once. This CDR3 is built from 14 residues. The sample originates from a study of T-cell reconstitution after alpha-beta-depleted transplantation in children. This TCR was sampled from a human donor who donated a stem cell graft to a child with aplastic anemia. The material sequenced was PBMCs from the stem cell graft donor, taken from the stem cell graft. This chain links TRBV21-1 with TRBJ2-1; the listed D gene, TRBD2, was not tested against the DNA. TRBV21-1 is a known pseudogene. The CDR3 bases are TGTGCCAGCAGCCCAGCTAGAGCCGTCGATGAGCAGTTCTTC. This encodes CASSPARAVDEQFF.